This T cell receptor (beta chain) was recorded in a study of T cell responses to AZD1222 COVID-19 vaccine. Broader study findings: Clonal diversity was possibly underestimated; the donors were predominantly white British and more often female.

The ends were cut back, 8 bases at V and 3 bases at J, with 16 bases in the middle. The CDR3 totals 14 residues. Germline V gives CDR1 SGHAT, CDR2 FQNNGV. Assay: immunoSEQ multiplex PCR; the TCRdb copy retains only in-frame clones and omits some. Here the sample spans roughly 180,000 clones, 85% to 95% being singletons. Worth noting for this clone: The antigen remains undetermined.

The sample here was peripheral blood, taken on day 0 of AZD1222 vaccination. This receptor was obtained from an adult in good health. V usage is TRBV11-2 and J usage is TRBJ1-2; tentatively, D is TRBD1 (6 bases). CDR3 loop: CASQGPRDYYGYTF. The CDR3 DNA reads TGTGCCAGCCAGGGGCCCAGGGACTACTATGGCTACACCTTC.